The 16 T cell receptor beta chains presented below share a single source sample, sequenced in a study of blood T cell repertoires in COVID-19. Sequencing was performed with immunoSEQ multiplex PCR; in TCRdb, only in-frame clones are kept and a portion is missing. The sample shows tens of thousands of clones, around four fifths of them seen only once. The sequencing sample was made of peripheral blood. These receptor sequences come from a man between 50 and 59 years old with active COVID-19.

The chain uses TRBV7-8 and TRBJ2-1; 9 bases fit TRBD2. V dropped 0 bases and J dropped 2; count of bases not matched to a gene: 2. The length of the CDR3 is 16 residues. Germline CDR1 is SGHVS and CDR2 is FQNEAQ. CDR3 region: CASSLAIAGAYNEQFF. CDR3 nucleotides: TGTGCCAGCAGCTTAGCGATAGCGGGGGCCTACAATGAGCAGTTCTTC.

V is TRBV11-3 and J is TRBJ2-5; possible D gene TRBD2, 7 bases. Germline-derived CDR1 and CDR2 are SGHNT and YENEEA. CDR3 length: 18 residues. V gave up 1 base and J gave up 0 bases, with 18 bases separating them. The CDR3 nucleotides are TGTGCCAGCAGCTTAGTTTTGGGTCGGGGGGCCCACCAAGAGACCCAGTACTTC. Its translation: CASSLVLGRGAHQETQYF. Together with reference TRBV11-3 and TRBJ2-5, the CDR3 gives the full variable domain: EAGVVQSPRYKIIEKKQPVAFWCNPISGHNTLYWYLQNLGQGPELLIRYENEEAVDDSQLPKDRFSAERLKGVDSTLKIQPAELGDSAVYLCASSLVLGRGAHQETQYFGPGTRLLVL.

This clone was picked up many times. The chain uses TRBV14 and TRBJ2-7, with no clear D. Deletions cut 5 bases from V and 6 bases from J, with 11 bases between. The CDR3 is made up of 12 amino acids. CDR1 is SGHDN, CDR2 FVKESK, per germline. The CDR3 coding sequence is TGTGCCAGCAGCTCCCTCGGTTCCGAGCAGTACTTC. Translated: CASSSLGSEQYF.

CDR3 residues: CASSTGLESSYNEQFF. In DNA, the CDR3 is TGTGCCAGCAGCACGGGACTCGAGAGCTCCTACAATGAGCAGTTCTTC. The chain uses TRBV5-4 and TRBJ2-1; D perhaps matches TRBD2 (6 bases). V gave up 4 bases and J gave up 0 bases, with 14 bases separating them. Germline V gene data show CDR1 as SGHNT and CDR2 as YYREEE (reference sequence). This CDR3 spans 16 amino acids.

The chain uses TRBV24-1 and TRBJ2-3, with 12 bases lining up with TRBD2. The CDR3 consists of 18 residues. Germline trimming cut 2 bases from V and 0 bases from J; bases unmatched to any gene: 5. Germline V gene lookup returns CDR1 KGHDR and CDR2 SFDVKD. CDR3 in amino acids: CATSDSLGLAGSTDTQYF. For the CDR3, the DNA is TGTGCCACCAGTGATTCTTTAGGACTAGCGGGGAGCACAGATACGCAGTATTTT.

The gene calls are TRBV5-4 and TRBJ1-2; D is perhaps TRBD1 (5 bases). Germline V lookup: CDR1 SGHNT, CDR2 YYREEE (reference sequence). There are 15 residues in the CDR3. Trimming removed 0 bases from V and 7 bases from J, with 16 bases in between. CDR3 coding DNA: TGTGCCAGCAGCTTGGGACAGATCTTCATAGGTGGCTACACCTTC. This codes for CASSLGQIFIGGYTF.

In the case of this clone: The junction departs from the called germline gene at one end, perhaps through a read error. The chain employs TRBV6-5 and TRBJ2-1; D unresolved. This CDR3 has 12 residues. The germline V gene encodes CDR1 MNHEY and CDR2 SVGAGI. The CDR3 DNA is TGTGCCAGCAGGTTGAAGGAGACTGCCCTGGTCTTC. Amino acids: CASRLKETALVF.

The V call is TRBV5-4, the J call TRBJ2-1; TRBD2 agrees at 10 bases. The CDR3 sequence is 18 residues long. The V segment lost 5 bases and the J segment 3 bases; nucleotides outside the gene matches: 14. Per the germline V gene, CDR1 is SGHNT and CDR2 is YYREEE (reference sequence). The CDR3 loop reads CASRLGGPSGGYYNEQFF. The CDR3 region has the DNA TGTGCCAGCAGACTGGGGGGGCCTAGCGGGGGCTACTACAATGAGCAGTTCTTC.

The J gene is TRBJ2-3, the V gene TRBV6-2 or TRBV6-3; 11 nucleotides align to TRBD1. The CDR3 is 16 residues long. In germline, CDR1 is MNHEY, CDR2 SVGEGT. Trimming took 0 bases from V and 5 from J; bases not matched to a gene: 4. The CDR3 loop is CASSYSAGTGGDTQYF. The DNA of the CDR3 is TGTGCCAGCAGTTACTCCGCCGGGACAGGGGGAGATACGCAGTATTTT.

The chain combines TRBV27 with TRBJ1-4; 7 positions match TRBD1. Germline lookup yields CDR1 MNHEY and CDR2 SMNVEV (reference sequence). J was trimmed by 8 bases and V by 3 bases; bases with no gene match: 0. CDR3 length: 12 residues. CDR3 nucleotide sequence: TGTGCCAGCAGTTTGACAGGGGAAAAACTGTTTTTT. Residues: CASSLTGEKLFF.

The chain has TRBV15 and TRBJ2-1, with 7 bases matching TRBD1. The CDR3 length is 17 residues. Germline loops: CDR1 LNHNV, CDR2 YYDKDF (reference sequence). J was trimmed by 4 bases and V by 3 bases; bases with no gene match: 12. The CDR3 bases are TGTGCCACCAGCAGGGCTAGGGACAGCGGCGGGTACAATGAGCAGTTCTTC. Protein: CATSRARDSGGYNEQFF.

This rearrangement joins TRBV5-1 to TRBJ2-7; TRBD1 agrees at 10 bases. Germline CDR1 SGHRS, CDR2 YFSETQ. The CDR3 sequence is 14 residues long. V lost 5 bases to trimming and J lost 4 bases; unmatched junction nucleotides: 6. The CDR3 spells CASRAGTGVYEQYF. CDR3 bases: TGCGCCAGCAGGGCCGGGACAGGGGTATACGAGCAGTACTTC.

V usage is TRBV9 and J usage is TRBJ1-2, with TRBD1 matching over 7 bases. The CDR3 runs 13 residues. V was clipped by 2 bases and J by 7 bases; unmatched bases: 5. In germline, CDR1 is SGDLS, CDR2 YYNGEE. The CDR3 protein is CASSVDRASGYTF. CDR3 DNA sequence: TGTGCCAGCAGCGTCGACAGGGCGAGTGGCTACACCTTC.

V and J are TRBV7-9 and TRBJ2-1; TRBD1 aligns across 7 bases. CDR1 SEHNR and CDR2 FQNEAQ come from the germline V gene (reference sequence). J gave up 7 bases and V 3 bases, and 12 bases lay outside the gene matches. CDR3 size: 16 residues. CDR3 loop: CASSFNTNRGGNEQFF. For the CDR3, the DNA is TGTGCCAGCAGCTTTAATACGAACAGGGGTGGAAATGAGCAGTTCTTC.

The V gene is TRBV20-1, the J gene TRBJ1-2, with D perhaps matching TRBD1 (5 bases). This CDR3 is 11 amino acids long. Trimming removed 2 bases at V and 12 bases at J, with 13 bases between. Per the germline V gene, CDR1 is DFQATT and CDR2 is SNEGSKA (reference sequence). Here the CDR3 reads CSARMGREDTF. DNA of the CDR3: TGCAGTGCTAGAATGGGCAGGGAGGACACCTTC.

In DNA form, the CDR3 reads TGTGCCAGCAGCTCAAGGGGACAGGGGACCGATGAGCAGTTCTTC. This gives the protein CASSSRGQGTDEQFF. The V gene is TRBV7-2, the J gene TRBJ2-1; 10 nucleotides align to TRBD1. Germline CDR1 reads SGHTA; CDR2 reads FQGNSA. Trimming cost V 4 bases and J 8 bases; bases outside gene matches: 8. This CDR3 is 15 amino acids long.